The 27 T cell receptor beta chains listed next were all sequenced from one sample in a study of CXCR3-negative and CXCR3-positive naive CD8 T cells. The TRB cDNA libraries were prepared by 5' RACE with UMI labels. No DNA is given; TCRdb re-called the 5' RACE reads and lists each CDR3 protein once. This sample's clone table lists over 100,000 distinct CDR3 sequences. The sample consisted of naive CXCR3- CD8+ T cells from blood. This sample's subset: CD45RO-CCR7+CD27+CD95- naive CD8+ T cells lacking CXCR3 (TNR3-). Source of these receptors: a human donor in good health. Some clones in this sample may be carry-over from other donors' samples.

The chain has TRBV10-1 and TRBJ2-7; TCRdb returns TRBD2, unconfirmable since there is no DNA. CDR1 and CDR2 (germline): WNHNN, SYGVQD (reference sequence). The CDR3 covers 14 residues. The CDR3 sequence is CASSEGGLVYEQYF.

V and J are TRBV4-2 and TRBJ2-1; TCRdb gives TRBD1 as the D gene, but with no DNA this cannot be confirmed. This CDR3 region has 17 residues. Per the germline V gene, CDR1 is LGHNA and CDR2 is YNFKEQ. CDR3 sequence: CASSQEPGGPSYNEQFF.

V gene TRBV19 combines with J gene TRBJ2-1; the TCRdb D gene call, TRBD1, has no DNA to confirm it. This CDR3 has 16 amino acids. CDR1 is LNHDA, CDR2 SQIVND, per germline (reference sequence). The CDR3 is CASSIDMGQGINEQFF.

The chain is built from TRBV9 and TRBJ2-1; TCRdb's D call, TRBD2, is unchecked because there is no DNA. CDR1 is SGDLS and CDR2 is YYNGEE in the germline V gene. The CDR3 is 16 residues long. CDR3 amino acids: CASSIPLAGGRDEQFF.

V and J are TRBV6-2 or TRBV6-3 and TRBJ2-1; TCRdb picks TRBD2, but there is no DNA to check that call. The CDR3 is 18 amino acids. CDR1 and CDR2 from the germline V gene are MNHEY and SVGEGT. CDR3 residues: CASTHPRTSGGAYNEQFF.

The V call is TRBV14, the J call TRBJ2-1; absent DNA, TCRdb's TRBD2 call cannot be checked. The V gene's germline CDR1 is SGHDN and CDR2 FVKESK. The CDR3 extends over 16 amino acids. CDR3 region: CASSTTSGGPYNEQFF.

Here the CDR3 reads CASRPGTGWSQETQYF. The chain joins TRBV28 to TRBJ2-5; TCRdb designates TRBD1, a call that cannot be tested without DNA. The CDR3 runs to 16 residues. Germline assignment: CDR1 MDHEN and CDR2 SYDVKM.

The chain uses TRBV5-1 and TRBJ2-3; TCRdb indicates TRBD2, and absent DNA this call remains unverified. Germline CDR1 and CDR2: SGHRS and YFSETQ. This CDR3 comprises 17 residues. The CDR3 reads CASSPPDRADGTDTQYF.

V and J are TRBV20-1 and TRBJ2-5; lacking DNA, the TRBD2 call made by TCRdb goes unchecked. CDR1 and CDR2 (germline): DFQATT, SNEGSKA (reference sequence). This CDR3 is built from 15 residues. This CDR3 is CSASFTSGRAETQYF.

This chain links TRBV20-1 with TRBJ2-1; the TCRdb D gene call, TRBD1, has no DNA to confirm it. The V gene's germline CDR1 is DFQATT and CDR2 SNEGSKA (reference sequence). CDR3 size: 18 residues. Here the CDR3 reads CSASQRFGGGPIYNEKFF.

This chain uses TRBV7-9 with TRBJ1-3; the TCRdb D gene call, TRBD1, has no DNA to confirm it. Germline V gives CDR1 SEHNR, CDR2 FQNEAQ (reference sequence). This CDR3 has 14 residues. This chain's CDR3 is CASSTDRAGNTIYF. Full variable domain (missing parts from reference TRBV7-9 and TRBJ1-3): DTGVSQNPRHKITKRGQNVTFRCDPISEHNRLYWYRQTLGQGPEFLTYFQNEAQLEKSRLLSDRFSAERPKGSFSTLEIQRTEQGDSAMYLCASSTDRAGNTIYFGEGSWLTVV.

The chain joins TRBV28 to TRBJ1-2. This CDR3 has 13 amino acids. Germline assignment: CDR1 MDHEN and CDR2 SYDVKM. CDR3 in amino acids: CASSLTSSYGYTF.

The chain combines TRBV3-1 with TRBJ2-7; TCRdb reports TRBD1, a call that lacks DNA to check it against. The germline V gene has CDR1 LGHDT and CDR2 YNNKEL (reference sequence). The CDR3 length is 12 residues. The CDR3 loop is CASSQDHRGQYF.

The gene calls are TRBV14 and TRBJ1-1. The CDR3 loop spans 16 amino acids. Looked up from germline, CDR1 is SGHDN and CDR2 is FVKESK. The CDR3 reads CASSQEINGRYAEAFF.

Here the CDR3 reads CASSSGTGEVYEQYF. The chain joins TRBV6-2 or TRBV6-3 to TRBJ2-7; TCRdb lists TRBD1, though no DNA is available to test this call. The CDR3 runs 15 residues. The germline gives CDR1 MNHEY, CDR2 SVGEGT.

The chain recombines TRBV6-1 with TRBJ1-1. The V gene's germline CDR1 is MNHNS and CDR2 SASEGT. This CDR3 is built from 15 residues. CDR3 loop: CASSEAPVMNTEAFF.

The chain couples TRBV5-1 to TRBJ2-7; the TCRdb D gene call, TRBD2, has no DNA to confirm it. From germline, CDR1 is SGHRS and CDR2 YFSETQ. The CDR3 covers 17 residues. CDR3 protein: CASNDRAGPSLSYEQYF.

The J gene is TRBJ2-1, the V gene TRBV3-1; TCRdb reports TRBD2, a call that lacks DNA to check it against. The CDR3 contains 16 residues. Per the germline V gene, CDR1 is LGHDT and CDR2 is YNNKEL (reference sequence). The CDR3 is CASSATGTSGSDEQFF.

V usage is TRBV13 and J usage is TRBJ2-7; checking the TCRdb D call of TRBD2 is not possible without DNA. The germline V gene has CDR1 PRHDT and CDR2 FYEKMQ (reference sequence). The length of the CDR3 is 15 residues. CDR3 amino acids: CASSPGSAGGYEQYF.

The CDR3 loop is CASSATRGGQPQHF. The chain couples TRBV28 to TRBJ1-5. CDR3 length: 14 amino acids. Looked up from germline, CDR1 is MDHEN and CDR2 is SYDVKM.

The rearrangement joins TRBV6-2 or TRBV6-3 to TRBJ2-3; the TCRdb D gene call, TRBD2, has no DNA to confirm it. CDR1 MNHEY and CDR2 SVGEGT come from the germline V gene. This CDR3 is 15 amino acids long. Here the CDR3 reads CASSGASGYTDTQYF.

The chain has TRBV23-1 and TRBJ2-5; TCRdb returns TRBD2, unconfirmable since there is no DNA. TRBV23-1 is an ORF, with its function uncertain. This CDR3 region has 16 residues. The CDR3 sequence is CASSQSGPEGQETQYF.

The genes are TRBV9 and TRBJ1-3. The CDR3 is 15 residues long. From germline, CDR1 is SGDLS and CDR2 YYNGEE. CDR3 loop: CASSVDPGFGNTIYF. Together with reference TRBV9 and TRBJ1-3, the CDR3 gives the full variable domain: DSGVTQTPKHLITATGQRVTLRCSPRSGDLSVYWYQQSLDQGLQFLIQYYNGEERAKGNILERFSAQQFPDLHSELNLSSLELGDSALYFCASSVDPGFGNTIYFGEGSWLTVV.

The gene calls are TRBV5-5 and TRBJ2-5. The CDR3 runs to 13 residues. Per the germline V gene, CDR1 is SGHKS and CDR2 is YYEKEE (reference sequence). This CDR3 reads CASSFLSQETQYF.

This chain connects TRBV29-1 to TRBJ2-7; TCRdb selects TRBD1, and the lack of DNA leaves this call unchecked. Germline V gene sequence: CDR1 SQVTM, CDR2 ANQGSEA. This CDR3 comprises 20 residues. CDR3 sequence reads: CSVDSSRMDTGVKISYEQYF.

The J gene is TRBJ2-1, the V gene TRBV19; the TCRdb D gene call, TRBD1, has no DNA to confirm it. Germline V lookup: CDR1 LNHDA, CDR2 SQIVND (reference sequence). The CDR3 has 13 residues. The CDR3: CASSIGTINEQFF.

The gene calls are TRBV2 and TRBJ2-3. This CDR3 has 15 amino acids. Germline V gene lookup returns CDR1 SNHLY and CDR2 FYNNEI. CDR3 amino acids: CASSEAGYYTDTQYF.